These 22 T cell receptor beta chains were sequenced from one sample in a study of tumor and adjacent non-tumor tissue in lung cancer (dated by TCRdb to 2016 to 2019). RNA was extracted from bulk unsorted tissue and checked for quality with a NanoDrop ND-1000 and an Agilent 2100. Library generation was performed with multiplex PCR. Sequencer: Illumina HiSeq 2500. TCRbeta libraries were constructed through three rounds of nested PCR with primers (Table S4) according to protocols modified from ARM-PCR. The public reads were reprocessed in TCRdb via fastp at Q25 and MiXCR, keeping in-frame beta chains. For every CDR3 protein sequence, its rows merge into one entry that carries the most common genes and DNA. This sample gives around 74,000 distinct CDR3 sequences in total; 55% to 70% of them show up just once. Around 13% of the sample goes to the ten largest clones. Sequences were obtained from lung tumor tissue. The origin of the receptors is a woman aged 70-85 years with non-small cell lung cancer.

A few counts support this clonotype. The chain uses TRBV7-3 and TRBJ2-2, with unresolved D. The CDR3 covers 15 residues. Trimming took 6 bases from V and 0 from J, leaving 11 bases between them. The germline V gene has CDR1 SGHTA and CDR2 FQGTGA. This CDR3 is CASRPPGTNTGELFF. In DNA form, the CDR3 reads TGTGCCAGCAGGCCCCCTGGAACGAACACCGGGGAGCTGTTTTTT.

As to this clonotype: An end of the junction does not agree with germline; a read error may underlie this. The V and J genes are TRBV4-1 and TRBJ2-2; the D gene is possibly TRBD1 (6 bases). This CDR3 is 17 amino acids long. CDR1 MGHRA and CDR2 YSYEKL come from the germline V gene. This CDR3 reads CASSLQQGHGDTGELFF. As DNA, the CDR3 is TGCGCCAGCAGCCTGCAACAGGGACATGGTGACACCGGTGAGCTGTTTTTT.

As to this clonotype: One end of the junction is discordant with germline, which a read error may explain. The CDR3: CVSSNRTGRSYNKQFF. The CDR3 nucleotides are TGTGTCAGCAGTAACAGGACAGGGAGGTCCTACAATAAGCAGTTCTTC. The J gene is TRBJ2-1, the V gene TRBV6-6; TRBD1 matches 8 bases. The CDR3 extends over 16 amino acids. CDR1 MNHNY and CDR2 SVGAGI come from the germline V gene (reference sequence).

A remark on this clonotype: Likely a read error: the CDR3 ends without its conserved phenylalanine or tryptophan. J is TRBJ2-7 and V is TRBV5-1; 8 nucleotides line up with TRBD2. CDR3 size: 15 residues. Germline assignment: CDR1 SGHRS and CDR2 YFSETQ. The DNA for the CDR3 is TGCGCCAACAGCAAAACTAGCGGCCGCTCCTACGAGCAGTACTCC. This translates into CANSKTSGRSYEQYS.

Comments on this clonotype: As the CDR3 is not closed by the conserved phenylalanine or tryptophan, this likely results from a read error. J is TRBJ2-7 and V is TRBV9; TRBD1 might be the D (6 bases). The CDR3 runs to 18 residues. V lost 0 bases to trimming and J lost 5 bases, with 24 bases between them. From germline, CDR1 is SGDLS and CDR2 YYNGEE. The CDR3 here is CASSVDDRRYDLLHEQYY. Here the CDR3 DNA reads TGTGCCAGCAGCGTAGACGACAGGAGGTACGACCTTCTCCACGAGCAGTACTAC.

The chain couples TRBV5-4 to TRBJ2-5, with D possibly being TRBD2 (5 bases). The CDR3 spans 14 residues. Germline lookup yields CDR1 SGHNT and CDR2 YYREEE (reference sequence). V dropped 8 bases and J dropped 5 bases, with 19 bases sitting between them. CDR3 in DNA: TGTGCCAGTAGCCCTACGTCGGGCGGGGAGACCCAGTACTTC. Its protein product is CASSPTSGGETQYF. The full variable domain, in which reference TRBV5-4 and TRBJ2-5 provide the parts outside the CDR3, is ETGVTQSPTHLIKTRGQQVTLRCSSQSGHNTVSWYQQALGQGPQFIFQYYREEENGRGNFPPRFSGLQFPNYSSELNVNALELDDSALYLCASSPTSGGETQYFGPGTRLLVL.

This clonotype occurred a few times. This CDR3 is CASSTGVAGLTDTQYF. CDR3 DNA: TGTGCCAGCAGCACCGGAGTAGCGGGGCTCACAGATACGCAGTATTTT. The genes are TRBV28 and TRBJ2-3, with 8 bases aligning to TRBD2. Per germline, CDR1 MDHEN and CDR2 SYDVKM. The CDR3 runs to 16 residues. The V and J ends lost 6 bases and 2 bases, in that order; junction bases with no gene match: 10.

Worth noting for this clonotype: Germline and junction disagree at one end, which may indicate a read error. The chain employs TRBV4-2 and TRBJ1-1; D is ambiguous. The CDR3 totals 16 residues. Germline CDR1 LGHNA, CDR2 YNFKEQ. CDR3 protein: CTSSQDTGEGGTEAFF. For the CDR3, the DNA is TGTACCAGCAGCCAAGATACCGGAGAAGGTGGCACTGAAGCTTTCTTT.

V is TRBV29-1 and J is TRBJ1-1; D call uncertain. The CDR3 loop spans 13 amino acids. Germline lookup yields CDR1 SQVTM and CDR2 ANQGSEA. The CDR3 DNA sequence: TGCAACGTCGATGCTTCTTACGCCGCTGAAGCTTTCTTT. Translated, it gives CNVDASYAAEAFF.

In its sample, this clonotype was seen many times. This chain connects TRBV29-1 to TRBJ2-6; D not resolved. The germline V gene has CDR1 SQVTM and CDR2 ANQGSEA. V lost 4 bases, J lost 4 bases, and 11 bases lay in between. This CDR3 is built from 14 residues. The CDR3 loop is CSVGELGGANVLTF. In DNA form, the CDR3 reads TGCAGCGTTGGAGAGCTCGGGGGGGCCAACGTCCTGACTTTC.

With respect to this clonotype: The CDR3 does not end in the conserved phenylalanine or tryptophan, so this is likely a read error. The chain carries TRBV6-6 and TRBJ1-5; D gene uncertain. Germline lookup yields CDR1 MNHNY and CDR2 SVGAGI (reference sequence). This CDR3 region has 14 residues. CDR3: CACSYPDGVQPQHS. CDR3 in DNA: TGTGCCTGCAGTTACCCGGACGGGGTACAGCCCCAGCATTCT.

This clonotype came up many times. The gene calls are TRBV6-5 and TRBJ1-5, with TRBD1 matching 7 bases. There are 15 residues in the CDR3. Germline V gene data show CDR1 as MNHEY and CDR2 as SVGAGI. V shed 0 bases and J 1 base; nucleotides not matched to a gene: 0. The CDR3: CASSYSTGSNQPQHF. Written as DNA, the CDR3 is TGTGCCAGCAGTTACTCGACAGGGAGCAATCAGCCCCAGCATTTT.

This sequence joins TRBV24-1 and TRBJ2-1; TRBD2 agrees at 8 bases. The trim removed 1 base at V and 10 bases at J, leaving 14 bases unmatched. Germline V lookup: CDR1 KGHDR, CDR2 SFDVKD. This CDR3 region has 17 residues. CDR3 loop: CATSDFISGLVGDEQFF. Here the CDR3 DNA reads TGTGCCACCAGTGATTTTATATCGGGACTAGTGGGAGACGAGCAGTTCTTC.

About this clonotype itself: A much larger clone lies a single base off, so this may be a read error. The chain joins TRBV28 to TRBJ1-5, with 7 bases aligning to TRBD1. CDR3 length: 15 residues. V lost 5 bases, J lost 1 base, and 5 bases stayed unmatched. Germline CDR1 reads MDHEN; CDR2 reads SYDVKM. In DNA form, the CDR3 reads TGTGCCAGCAGTATTACAGGGGAGAGCAATCAGCCCCAGCATTTT. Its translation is CASSITGESNQPQHF.

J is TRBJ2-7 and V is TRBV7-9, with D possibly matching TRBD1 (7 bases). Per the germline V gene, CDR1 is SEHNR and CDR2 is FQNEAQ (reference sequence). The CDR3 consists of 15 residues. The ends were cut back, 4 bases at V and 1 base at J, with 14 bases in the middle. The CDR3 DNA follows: TGTGCCAGCAGCTCGGACAGGCGGGGATCCTACGAGCAGTACTTC. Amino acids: CASSSDRRGSYEQYF.

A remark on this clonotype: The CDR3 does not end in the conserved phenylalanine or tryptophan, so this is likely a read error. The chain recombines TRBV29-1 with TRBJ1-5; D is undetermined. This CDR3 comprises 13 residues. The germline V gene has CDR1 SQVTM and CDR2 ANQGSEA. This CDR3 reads CSVEVGSNQPQHY. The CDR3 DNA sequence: TGTAGCGTTGAAGTTGGCAGCAATCAGCCCCAGCATTAT.

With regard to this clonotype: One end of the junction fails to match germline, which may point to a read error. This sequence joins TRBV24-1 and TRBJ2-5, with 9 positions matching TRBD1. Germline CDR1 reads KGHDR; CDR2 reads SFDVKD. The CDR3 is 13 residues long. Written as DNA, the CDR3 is TGTGCCACTACACAGGGGGCGGGGGAGACCCAGTGCTTC. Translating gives CATTQGAGETQCF.

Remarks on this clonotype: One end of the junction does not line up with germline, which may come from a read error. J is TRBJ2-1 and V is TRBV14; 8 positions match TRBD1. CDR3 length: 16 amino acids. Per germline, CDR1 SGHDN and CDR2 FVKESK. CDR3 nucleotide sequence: TGTGTCAGCAGCCAAAAGGACAGGGTATCCTACAATGAGCAGTTCTTC. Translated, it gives CVSSQKDRVSYNEQFF.

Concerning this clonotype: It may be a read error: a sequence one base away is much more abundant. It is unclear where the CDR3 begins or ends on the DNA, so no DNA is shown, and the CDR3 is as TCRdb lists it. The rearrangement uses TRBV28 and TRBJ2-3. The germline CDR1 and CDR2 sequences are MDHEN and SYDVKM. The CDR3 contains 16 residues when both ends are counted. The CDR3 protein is CASSTSVGCGTDTQYF.

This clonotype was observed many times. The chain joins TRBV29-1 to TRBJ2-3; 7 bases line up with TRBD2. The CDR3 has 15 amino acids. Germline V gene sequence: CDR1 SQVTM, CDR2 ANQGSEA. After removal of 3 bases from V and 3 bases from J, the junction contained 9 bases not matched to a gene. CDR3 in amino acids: CSVEGSGGSTDTQYF. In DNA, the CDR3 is TGCAGCGTTGAGGGTTCTGGCGGGAGTACAGATACGCAGTATTTT.

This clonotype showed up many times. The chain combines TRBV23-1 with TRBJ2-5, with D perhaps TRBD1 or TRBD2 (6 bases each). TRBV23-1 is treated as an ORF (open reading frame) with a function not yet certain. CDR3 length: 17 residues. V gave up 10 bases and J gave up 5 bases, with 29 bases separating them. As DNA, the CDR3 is TGCGCCACAGACTTTGGAGGGGGAGGCACCGCGAGGGAGACCCAGTACTTC. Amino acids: CATDFGGGGTARETQYF.

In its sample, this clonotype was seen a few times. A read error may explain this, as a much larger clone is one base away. In nucleotides, the CDR3 is TGTGTCAGCAGCTTCGGGGAGAACTATGGCTACACCTTC. Residues: CVSSFGENYGYTF. V gene TRBV5-4 combines with J gene TRBJ1-2, with unresolved D. This CDR3 contains 13 residues. Per germline, CDR1 SGHNT and CDR2 YYREEE (reference sequence).